Below are 16 T cell receptor beta chains sequenced from a single sample in a study of CD8 T cells in Susac syndrome (dated by TCRdb to about 2019). Library method: the immunoSEQ multiplex PCR assay. RNA was extracted using the RNeasy kit, and roughly 0.45 to 1 microgram was reverse transcribed with random hexamers. TCRdb reprocessed the public reads (quality trimming at Q25 with fastp, clone calling with MiXCR) and kept in-frame beta chains. Rows are unified per CDR3 protein, each entry keeping the most common DNA and genes. This sample lists around 130,000 distinct CDR3 sequences; over 75% were detected once. The ten largest make up 0.45% to 0.6% of the sample. The sample taken for sequencing was CD8+ T cells from PBMCs. These receptors all stem from a human donor with multiple sclerosis.

V is TRBV2 and J is TRBJ1-1; possible D gene TRBD1, 6 bases. Trimming took 8 bases from V and 13 from J, leaving 26 bases between them. The length of the CDR3 is 14 residues. Germline lookup yields CDR1 SNHLY and CDR2 FYNNEI. CDR3 protein: CASGGGPLGWNGFF. The CDR3 DNA sequence: TGTGCCAGCGGAGGGGGGCCCCTAGGTTGGAATGGTTTCTTT.

This sequence joins TRBV6-5 and TRBJ2-1, with D perhaps matching TRBD1 or TRBD2 (6 bases each). Looked up from germline, CDR1 is MNHEY and CDR2 is SVGAGI. The CDR3 sequence is 15 residues long. Trimming stripped 11 bases from V and 0 bases from J, with 17 bases between. CDR3 in DNA: TGTGCCGGGGGCGGGGACGCTAGCTCCTACAATGAGCAGTTCTTC. Residues: CAGGGDASSYNEQFF.

This chain connects TRBV7-8 to TRBJ2-7, with D hard to call. The V gene's germline CDR1 is SGHVS and CDR2 FQNEAQ. The CDR3 runs to 17 residues. V gave up 1 base and J gave up 4 bases, with 20 bases separating them. CDR3: CASSLVPLGELNYEQYV. In DNA, the CDR3 is TGTGCCAGCAGCTTAGTACCCCTCGGAGAACTAAATTACGAGCAGTACGTC.

The rearrangement joins TRBV19 to TRBJ2-1, with no clear D. V gave up 0 bases and J gave up 7 bases, with 4 bases separating them. This CDR3 is built from 12 residues. The germline CDR1 and CDR2 sequences are LNHDA and SQIVND (reference sequence). CDR3 protein: CASSIDKNEQFF. In nucleotides, the CDR3 is TGTGCCAGTAGTATAGATAAGAATGAGCAGTTCTTC.

This clonotype has a single count. The chain employs TRBV3-1 and TRBJ1-2; D gene unclear. The CDR3 spans 15 residues. Germline V gene lookup returns CDR1 LGHDT and CDR2 YNNKEL (reference sequence). Between the trimmed V and J ends, which lost 1 base and 0 bases, there was a span of 9 bases. The CDR3 reads CASSQVAYPNYGYTF. The DNA for the CDR3 is TGTGCCAGCAGCCAAGTTGCCTACCCTAACTATGGCTACACCTTC.

This chain uses TRBV6-1 with TRBJ2-7, with TRBD1 as a possible D gene (5 bases). CDR1 and CDR2 from the germline V gene are MNHNS and SASEGT. V lost 8 bases and J lost 7, with 15 bases in between. The CDR3 is 12 amino acids. As DNA, the CDR3 is TGTGCCAGCGTTGGGGCCCTCGTAGAGCAGTACTTC. Protein product: CASVGALVEQYF.

The CDR3 nucleotides are TGTGCCAGCAGTTACGGGGCGGAAGTCCTCATGAACACTGAAGCTTTCTTT. Amino acid sequence: CASSYGAEVLMNTEAFF. The rearrangement links TRBV6-5 to TRBJ1-1; D is perhaps TRBD1 (5 bases). The germline CDR1 and CDR2 sequences are MNHEY and SVGAGI. The V end was cut by 2 bases, the J end by 0 bases, with 16 bases between. The CDR3 has 17 amino acids.

This chain links TRBV27 with TRBJ2-3; D not certain. The CDR3 spans 15 residues. The ends were cut back, 5 bases at V and 7 bases at J, with 19 bases in the middle. Germline V gene data show CDR1 as MNHEY and CDR2 as SMNVEV (reference sequence). This CDR3 reads CASSPDSPSLNTQYF. The CDR3 DNA is TGTGCCAGCAGTCCCGACTCGCCGTCCCTGAATACGCAGTATTTT.

CDR3 bases: TGTGCCAGCAGCTTAATTGTGACAGGGGTCAATCAGCCCCAGCATTTT. It translates to CASSLIVTGVNQPQHF. This chain uses TRBV7-2 with TRBJ1-5, with TRBD1 matching 8 bases. Per the germline V gene, CDR1 is SGHTA and CDR2 is FQGNSA. This CDR3 has 16 residues. Germline trimming cut 2 bases from V and 3 bases from J; bases unmatched to any gene: 6.

The chain's CDR3 is CASLLGTASTDTQYF. In DNA, the CDR3 is TGTGCCAGCCTTTTGGGGACAGCCAGCACAGATACGCAGTATTTT. The chain joins TRBV2 to TRBJ2-3, with 7 bases aligning to TRBD1. The CDR3 sequence is 15 residues long. Germline V CDR1 and CDR2: SNHLY, FYNNEI. Unmatched junction bases numbered 8, after V lost 8 bases and J lost 0 bases.

Points on this clonotype: No DNA is shown, since the ends of the CDR3 on it are uncertain; the CDR3 is the one TCRdb lists. The V and J genes are TRBV5-1 and TRBJ1-4. The CDR3 extends over 22 residues, inclusive of both ends. Germline V gene sequence: CDR1 SGHRS, CDR2 YFSETQ. CDR3 in amino acids: CASSYRSTFAGPVTNRMKNCFF.

The chain has TRBV19 and TRBJ1-1; D gene uncertain. CDR3 size: 11 residues. Trimming shortened V by 7 bases and J by 0 bases, and 3 bases separated the two germline ends. In germline, CDR1 is LNHDA, CDR2 SQIVND (reference sequence). The CDR3 loop is CASTMNTEAFF. The DNA for the CDR3 is TGTGCCAGTACTATGAACACTGAAGCTTTCTTT.

This chain joins TRBV27 and TRBJ1-1; D is perhaps TRBD1 (6 bases). V was trimmed by 4 bases and J by 1 base, leaving 16 bases between them. CDR3 length: 16 amino acids. Germline V gene data show CDR1 as MNHEY and CDR2 as SMNVEV (reference sequence). The CDR3 sequence: CASSSHENRANTEAFF. For the CDR3, the DNA is TGTGCCAGCAGTTCCCACGAAAACAGGGCGAACACTGAAGCTTTCTTT.

The chain recombines TRBV6-2 or TRBV6-3 with TRBJ2-6, with D maybe TRBD1 (6 bases). There are 19 residues in the CDR3. The germline V gene has CDR1 MNHEY and CDR2 SVGEGT. Trimming removed 0 bases at V and 0 bases at J, with 15 bases between. For the CDR3, the DNA is TGTGCCAGCAGTTACTCCTGGACAGACACTATCTCTGGGGCCAACGTCCTGACTTTC. The encoded protein is CASSYSWTDTISGANVLTF.

This chain joins TRBV6-5 and TRBJ1-1, with D unresolved. Between the trimmed V and J ends, which lost 8 bases and 0 bases, there was a span of 4 bases. The CDR3 extends over 11 amino acids. Germline lookup yields CDR1 MNHEY and CDR2 SVGAGI. The CDR3: CASGVNTEAFF. In DNA form, the CDR3 reads TGTGCCAGCGGCGTGAACACTGAAGCTTTCTTT.

The V and J genes are TRBV24-1 and TRBJ2-2; maybe TRBD2 (5 bases). Trimming removed 2 bases from V and 6 bases from J, with 12 bases in between. The CDR3 runs to 15 residues. Germline CDR1 KGHDR, CDR2 SFDVKD. The CDR3 nucleotides are TGTGCCACCAGTGATTATCGGGATTGGGCCGGGGAGCTGTTTTTT. Its protein product is CATSDYRDWAGELFF.